Reported below is one T cell receptor beta chain. Its cognate antigen is unknown. The CDR3 is made up of 11 amino acids. Trimming removed 5 bases at V and 3 bases at J, with 5 bases between. The germline V gene encodes CDR1 SEHNR and CDR2 FQNEAQ (reference sequence). The data were taken from a study of T cell responses to AZD1222 COVID-19 vaccine. Study outcomes and limitations: Repertoires were sampled only after the peak T cell response.

Clones were read by immunoSEQ multiplex PCR, and TCRdb kept only the in-frame ones, dropping some. Among more than 90,000 clones, 90% were seen once, and the ten largest hold around 1.3%. The receptor was isolated from an adult in good health. The gene calls are TRBV7-9 and TRBJ2-7; D is undetermined. The sample was peripheral blood, taken on day 0 of AZD1222 vaccination. CDR3 coding DNA: TGTGCCAGCAGCACCAACTACGAGCAGTACTTC. It specifies CASSTNYEQYF.